The entry that follows covers one TCR beta chain sequence. The antigen is undetermined. The entry originates in a study of shared clonotypes between healthy human individuals. Study as a whole: Researchers drew samples from a couple of women and a few men aged 18 to 49.

Broader study findings: A reduction in generation probabilities was seen for non-shared clonotypes relative to those shared by all four donors.

Germline V gene sequence: CDR1 KGHSH, CDR2 LQKENI. V shed 3 bases, J shed 5 bases, and the junction held 12 bases outside the gene matches. This CDR3 has 16 amino acids. Data came from immunoSEQ multiplex PCR; TCRdb stores just in-frame clones and leaves some out. The table has approximately 340,000 clones, around 72% seen once. Donors, without exception, were Caucasian adults residing in Nashville, Tennessee. Material: memory CD4+ T cells sorted from blood. Subset specified: CD45RA-negative fraction. The chain joins TRBV18 to TRBJ2-7, with TRBD2 matching over 8 bases. The source is a young man in good health. The DNA of the CDR3 is TGTGCCAGCTCACCCGTAGGTCCGGGAGGGCCCGACGAGCAGTACTTC. Encoded protein: CASSPVGPGGPDEQYF.